These T cell receptor beta chains were read from a single sample in a study of T cells after yellow fever vaccination. A single record per CDR3 protein comes from TCRdb applying MiXCR to the 5' RACE reads. The sample yields under 95,000 distinct CDR3 sequences, under 9.5% seen once. This material consisted of CD8+ T cells sorted from PBMCs, taken roughly 10 days after the first yellow fever vaccination. These receptors were taken from a man aged 18 to 29 who received the YFV17D yellow fever vaccine. Each CDR3 is given with its conserved first and last residue. Fields, in order: J gene, D gene, clone size, V gene, CDR3 DNA, CDR3 protein. D genes are given only for firm matches. Not every row has a clone size; where given, it reads once, few, many or a size class.

TRBJ2-1,-,few,TRBV7-7,TGTGCCAGCAGCATAAACCTGGGGGATGAGCAGTTCTTC,CASSINLGDEQFF
TRBJ2-3,TRBD1,many,TRBV14,TGTGCCAGCAGCCCCTGGACAGGGCGGGTTACGCAGTATTTT,CASSPWTGRVTQYF
TRBJ2-3,-,few,TRBV5-1,TGCGCCAGCTCGAGGCTCGGCAGGGGCACAGATACGCAGTATTTT,CASSRLGRGTDTQYF
TRBJ2-3,-,-,TRBV2,TGTGCCTTCAGTTTAAATAGCGGAGAAGTGACTAGCACAGATACGCAGTATTTT,CAFSLNSGEVTSTDTQYF
TRBJ2-1,-,many,TRBV7-3,TGTGCCAGCAGCTTAAACCCCGACAAATTTGAGCAGTTCTTC,CASSLNPDKFEQFF
TRBJ1-2,-,-,TRBV29-1,TGCAGCGTAAAGGGGAGCTATGGCTACACCTTC,CSVKGSYGYTF
TRBJ1-6,-,many,TRBV27,TGTGCCAGCAGTTTCTCAGCAAGAAATTCACCCCTCCACTTT,CASSFSARNSPLHF
TRBJ2-7,-,many,TRBV6-2/TRBV6-3,TGTGCCAGCAGTTACTCGACCGCCTACGAGCAGTACTTC,CASSYSTAYEQYF
TRBJ2-2,-,-,TRBV7-9,TGTGCCAGCAGCTTGGGCGGCGGGCGGACCGGGGAGCTGTTTTTT,CASSLGGGRTGELFF
TRBJ2-1,-,many,TRBV6-4,TGTGCCAGCAGTGACGACGACAGAGCTCCCTACAATGAGCAGTTCTTC,CASSDDDRAPYNEQFF
TRBJ1-5,TRBD1,many,TRBV4-1,TGCGCCAGCAGCCCGGGACAGGGCTCTAGCAATCAGCCCCAGCATTTT,CASSPGQGSSNQPQHF
TRBJ2-3,TRBD2,-,TRBV4-3,TGCGCCAGCAGCCAATTTTCCGGGGGGGAGGGGTGGGCAGATACGCAGTATTTT,CASSQFSGGEGWADTQYF
TRBJ1-5,-,few,TRBV12-3/TRBV12-4,TGTGCCAGCAGTTTATTGCCAGGGGTTGATCAGCCCCAGCATTTT,CASSLLPGVDQPQHF
TRBJ2-5,-,-,TRBV4-3,TGCGCCAGCAGCCTCGACATACAAGAGACCCAGTACTTC,CASSLDIQETQYF
TRBJ2-2,TRBD1,many,TRBV4-1,TGCGCCAGCAGCCAGGGACAGGGGGCGAACACCGGGGAGCTGTTTTTT,CASSQGQGANTGELFF
TRBJ1-6,-,many,TRBV9,TGTGCCAGCAGCGAGGACTCCGGGGGCGTTAGTTCACCCCTCCACTTT,CASSEDSGGVSSPLHF
TRBJ2-2,-,-,TRBV4-1,TGCGCCAGCAGCCAAGCACAGAACACCGGGGAGCTGTTTTTT,CASSQAQNTGELFF
TRBJ2-7,TRBD2,few,TRBV12-3/TRBV12-4,TGTGCCAGCAGTTTTTTATCGGGGGGGGTCTCCTACGAGCAGTACTTC,CASSFLSGGVSYEQYF
TRBJ2-2,TRBD1,-,TRBV7-2,TGTGCCAGCAGCCCCCGGGACAGGGCTCCCTCTGGGGAGCTGTTTTTT,CASSPRDRAPSGELFF
TRBJ1-3,-,-,TRBV7-8,TGTGCCAGCAGCCCTACAATTAAGACAGCTCCTGGAAACACCATATATTTT,CASSPTIKTAPGNTIYF
TRBJ2-7,TRBD1,-,TRBV4-3,TGCGCCAGCAGCCATTTCGACAGGGAATACTACGAGCAGTACTTC,CASSHFDREYYEQYF
TRBJ2-5,-,many,TRBV6-5,TGTGCCAGCAGTTACTCGATGGTACAAGAGACCCAGTACTTC,CASSYSMVQETQYF
TRBJ1-1,TRBD1,few,TRBV19,TGTGCCAGTAGCCTGGACCGGGACAGGGGTTCCGACACTGAAGCTTTCTTT,CASSLDRDRGSDTEAFF
TRBJ2-1,TRBD2,few,TRBV11-2,TGTGCCAGCAGCTACCCCGGGACTAGCGGGGGGAACTACAATGAGCAGTTCTTC,CASSYPGTSGGNYNEQFF
TRBJ2-1,-,few,TRBV6-5,TGTGCCAGCAGTTACGCGCTGGACGTCCGGACTGCAAATGAGCAGTTCTTC,CASSYALDVRTANEQFF
TRBJ2-1,TRBD2,few,TRBV7-9,TGTGCCAGCAGTTTAGCGGGGTTGCCCAATGAGCAGTTCTTC,CASSLAGLPNEQFF
TRBJ2-1,TRBD1,many,TRBV19,TGTGCCACTCGGACAGGGTATATTGGTGAGCAGTTCTTC,CATRTGYIGEQFF
TRBJ2-3,-,many,TRBV29-1,TGCAGCGTTTGGGACTCTTCAGGCGCAGATACGCAGTATTTT,CSVWDSSGADTQYF
TRBJ2-7,-,-,TRBV7-2,TGTGCCAGCAGCCCGGGGGTCCTGGCAAACCGGGAGCAGTACTTC,CASSPGVLANREQYF
TRBJ1-6,-,many,TRBV12-3/TRBV12-4,TGTGCCAGCAGTTTGGGGGGGCTTGACTCACCCCTCCACTTT,CASSLGGLDSPLHF
TRBJ1-3,TRBD1,many,TRBV12-3/TRBV12-4,TGTGCCAGCAGTCCCCGGACAGGGATGGTCTCTGGAAACACCATATATTTT,CASSPRTGMVSGNTIYF
TRBJ2-1,TRBD2,few,TRBV15,TGTGCCACCACCCCGACTAGCGGGGGGATACGAAACAATGAGCAGTTCTTC,CATTPTSGGIRNNEQFF
TRBJ1-1,-,-,TRBV5-1,TGCGCCAGCAGCCTTCTGAGAGGAAGGAACACTGAAGCTTTCTTT,CASSLLRGRNTEAFF
TRBJ2-5,-,many,TRBV13,TGTGCCAGCAGCTTAGGTACCCAAGAGACCCAGTACTTC,CASSLGTQETQYF
TRBJ2-7,TRBD1,many,TRBV6-2/TRBV6-3,TGTGCCAGCAGTTTTCCCACCAGACAGGGCGGCATCGAGCAGTACTTC,CASSFPTRQGGIEQYF
TRBJ2-3,-,-,TRBV10-3,TGTGCCATCAGTAGAGAAGGCGGGACAGATACGCAGTATTTT,CAISREGGTDTQYF
TRBJ2-1,TRBD1,-,TRBV19,TGTGCCAGTAGTATAGGGGGGACAGGGGGCAATGAGCAGTTCTTC,CASSIGGTGGNEQFF
TRBJ1-4,TRBD1,few,TRBV4-1,TGCGCCAGCAGCCAGATATATACAGGGGCAACTAATGAAAAACTGTTTTTT,CASSQIYTGATNEKLFF
TRBJ2-1,-,many,TRBV11-2,TGTGCCAGCAGCGGAGCGGCGGGATCCTCCTACAATGAGCAGTTCTTC,CASSGAAGSSYNEQFF
TRBJ2-1,TRBD1,few,TRBV24-1,TGTGCCACCAGGGACAGGGGATACAATGAGCAGTTCTTC,CATRDRGYNEQFF
TRBJ1-2,-,few,TRBV5-1,TGCGCCAGCAGCAACCGTGACAGCCCTGACTATGGCTACACCTTC,CASSNRDSPDYGYTF
TRBJ2-1,-,-,TRBV7-9,TGTGCCAGCAGCTTAGAAGTTGGTTACAATGAGCAGTTCTTC,CASSLEVGYNEQFF
TRBJ1-1,-,many,TRBV12-3/TRBV12-4,TGTGCCAGCAGTTTGGGCGCGGGGAACACTGAAGCTTTCTTT,CASSLGAGNTEAFF
TRBJ2-3,TRBD2,few,TRBV5-1,TGCGCCAGCAGCCCGGTTCCCTGGACTAGCGGAACAGACACAGATACGCAGTATTTT,CASSPVPWTSGTDTDTQYF
TRBJ2-5,-,-,TRBV7-9,TGTGCCAGCAGCGCTCAAGCTAGCGATTCGGGTGAGACCCAGAACTTC,CASSAQASDSGETQNF
TRBJ1-6,-,-,TRBV5-6,TGTGCCAGCAGCTGGGGAACCCCCTATAATTCACCCCTCCACTTT,CASSWGTPYNSPLHF
TRBJ1-2,-,many,TRBV4-1,TGCGCCAGCAGCCAAGATGGGCAGGGCGGAGGCTATGGCTACACCTTC,CASSQDGQGGGYGYTF
TRBJ2-5,-,many,TRBV5-6,TGTGCCACCTCGCCCTGGGACGAACAAGAGACCCAGTACTTC,CATSPWDEQETQYF
TRBJ2-2,TRBD2,many,TRBV11-1,TGTGCCGCCCCTCGGGGGGGCCTCACGAACACCGGGGAGCTGTTTTTT,CAAPRGGLTNTGELFF
TRBJ2-5,-,many,TRBV4-1,TGCGCCAGCAGCCAAGAAATGGCTCACCAGGGGGAGACCCAGTACTTC,CASSQEMAHQGETQYF